This TCR beta chain was profiled in a study of neurological immune-mediated disorders. General observations from the study: Expanded clones shared no identical CDR3 amino acid sequences across subjects, which suggested private TCR-beta repertoires in all groups.

TCRdb passed the 5' RACE reads through MiXCR, listing each CDR3 protein once. The sample records about 50,000 distinct CDR3 sequences, approximately 10% being singletons. CDR1 and CDR2 (germline): DFQATT, SNEGSKA (reference sequence). CDR3 length: 11 residues. This clonotype came up many times. Its antigen is undetermined. The sequence was collected from a woman aged 40 to 49 with HTLV-1-associated myelopathy (HAM/TSP). The sample was PBMCs. This chain links TRBV20-1 with TRBJ2-7; D may be TRBD1 (6 bases). The CDR3 nucleotides read TGCAGCGCAGGGGAGTTATACGAGCAGTACTTC. It codes for CSAGELYEQYF.